This T cell receptor (beta chain) was sequenced for a study of blood T cells in healthy people across ages. Findings of the study overall: Donor CMV status was unknown, possibly confounding expanded clonotype changes.

A second about 7 to 11 cycle PCR used barcoded and J-beta primers. TCRdb redid the calling of the 5' RACE reads with MiXCR, one entry per CDR3 protein. The sample lists over a million distinct CDR3 sequences; over 35% were seen once. V lost 0 bases, J lost 6 bases, and 9 bases stayed unmatched. Germline CDR1 reads LGHNA; CDR2 reads YNFKEQ. CDR3 size: 17 residues. Whenever a sample was processed, at least 6 million PBMCs were isolated. This clonotype has only a few counts. Its antigen is as yet unknown. The sequenced sample was blood. The receptor was derived from a woman in her fifties or sixties in good health. The chain links TRBV4-2 to TRBJ2-3, with 10 bases lining up with TRBD2. The CDR3 sequence: CASSQEALAGVGDTQYF. The CDR3 nucleotides are TGTGCCAGCAGCCAAGAGGCGCTAGCGGGAGTGGGGGATACGCAGTATTTT.